The source of this T cell receptor beta chain is a study of T cell changes during pregnancy in multiple sclerosis. Here immunoSEQ multiplex PCR was the method, and the copy in TCRdb shows in-frame clones only, minus some. The table has nearly 60,000 clones, 91% seen once. After removal of 0 bases from V and 3 bases from J, the junction contained 2 bases not matched to a gene. CDR1 and CDR2 (germline): SGHNT, YYREEE (reference sequence). CDR3 length: 14 amino acids. J is TRBJ2-5 and V is TRBV5-4, with 7 positions matching TRBD2. This clonotype was sampled from a female donor in good health, enrolled as a control in a pregnancy study. The source was CD4+ T cells from peripheral blood mononuclear cells, collected after pregnancy. The CDR3 nucleotides read TGTGCCAGCAGCTTGGACGGGGGGAAAGAGACCCAGTACTTC. It specifies CASSLDGGKETQYF.